The rows below give T cell receptor beta chains drawn from one sample of a study of blood T cell repertoires in COVID-19. Only in-frame clones appear in the TCRdb table, and some are missing; sequencing was by immunoSEQ multiplex PCR. The table has more than 300,000 clones, roughly 90% seen once. Material: peripheral blood. The source of these receptors is a man younger than 35 who had recovered from COVID-19. Each CDR3 is given with its conserved first and last residue.

CDR3 protein	V gene	J gene
CASSFLSGSSEQYF	TRBV11-1	TRBJ2-7
CASSAGGTGSYNEQFF	TRBV7-3	TRBJ2-1
CASWRKDGGSQETQYF	TRBV5-1	TRBJ2-5
CASSLNGRSSYNEQFF	TRBV5-1	TRBJ2-1
CSALNTEAFF	TRBV29-1	TRBJ1-1
CASSLVGTGFGANVLTF	TRBV13	TRBJ2-6
CASSEAGEYEQYF	TRBV2	TRBJ2-7
CASSPLTGGGIYEQYF	TRBV5-1	TRBJ2-7
CASSQISGSTYNEQFF	TRBV13	TRBJ2-1
CASSQAGTSGFSSYNEQFF	TRBV4-2	TRBJ2-1
CASSIGTGSNQPQHF	TRBV19	TRBJ1-5
CASSSGVSYNSPLHF	TRBV5-8	TRBJ1-6
CASSQDPGDYGYTF	TRBV4-3	TRBJ1-2
CASSEIKAFF	TRBV6-8	TRBJ1-1
CASSLDGTGGRETQYF	TRBV5-4	TRBJ2-5
CASRRGETQYF	TRBV12-3/TRBV12-4	TRBJ2-5
CASSAGLVLETQYF	TRBV7-8	TRBJ2-5
CASSESRAGGWNTEAFF	TRBV6-1	TRBJ1-1
CSVDGAGVPYGQYF	TRBV29-1	TRBJ2-7
CAWTPWTESYEQYF	TRBV30	TRBJ2-7
CASSEAGGVSYEQYF	TRBV6-1	TRBJ2-7
CASSLEIGRETQYF	TRBV7-2	TRBJ2-5
CASSQDRAPAKNIQYF	TRBV7-2	TRBJ2-4
CATGQGDGYTF	TRBV12-3/TRBV12-4	TRBJ1-2
CASSLTPGGRGSNEKLFF	TRBV4-3	TRBJ1-4
CASSWDRGGYGYTF	TRBV27	TRBJ1-2
CASREGQGDEQYF	TRBV12-3/TRBV12-4	TRBJ2-7